These 9 T cell receptor beta chains were sequenced from one sample in a study. A single record per CDR3 protein comes from TCRdb applying MiXCR to the 5' RACE reads. The data show around 30,000 distinct CDR3 sequences, more than 20% seen once. Treg sorting used a CD4+CD25+CD127-/low gate. The sequenced sample was tumor-infiltrating Tregs sorted from the breast tumor. The receptor source for this set is a female donor with breast cancer.

Turning to this clonotype: A single base separates this from a much larger clone, so it may be a read error. The missing conserved phenylalanine or tryptophan at the end of this CDR3 makes a read error likely. The CDR3 reads CASSTRPPGSIYNEQFL. The DNA for the CDR3 is TGTGCCAGCAGTACCCGGCCCCCCGGGAGCATTTACAATGAGCAGTTCCTC. The rearrangement links TRBV12-3 or TRBV12-4 to TRBJ2-1, with a weak D call TRBD2 (6 bases). Trimming left V 5 bases short and J 4 bases short, with 21 bases between. CDR3 size: 17 residues.

In its sample, this clonotype was seen many times. The J gene is TRBJ2-7, the V gene TRBV5-1; 8 bases align to TRBD1. Trimming took 4 bases from V and 2 from J; bases not matched to a gene: 11. This CDR3 is 16 amino acids long. Germline V lookup: CDR1 SGHRS, CDR2 YFSETQ. The CDR3 here is CASSNFGQGGPYEQYF. The CDR3 nucleotides are TGCGCCAGCAGCAATTTTGGACAGGGAGGTCCCTACGAGCAGTACTTC.

The chain uses TRBV30 and TRBJ2-7; 8 nucleotides align to TRBD1. Per germline, CDR1 GTSNPN and CDR2 SVGIG (reference sequence). The CDR3 has 12 residues. Trimming took 5 bases from V and 4 from J; bases not matched to a gene: 4. This CDR3 is CAWARTGYEQYF. The CDR3 DNA is TGTGCCTGGGCCCGGACAGGGTACGAGCAGTACTTC.

This clonotype was counted only a few times. This sequence joins TRBV20-1 and TRBJ1-2, with D maybe TRBD1 (5 bases). The germline V gene has CDR1 DFQATT and CDR2 SNEGSKA (reference sequence). CDR3 length: 15 residues. Trimming took off 6 bases at V and 1 base at J, with 18 bases between the two ends. CDR3 coding DNA: TGCAGTGCCAACATCCGGGACCGACGTAACTATGGCTACACCTTC. Translation: CSANIRDRRNYGYTF.

The CDR3: CASSYSTGPSWPQHF. The CDR3 DNA sequence: TGTGCCAGCAGTTACTCGACAGGGCCGAGTTGGCCCCAGCATTTT. The chain employs TRBV6-5 and TRBJ1-5, with 7 nucleotides matching TRBD1. Trimming took 0 bases from V and 9 from J; bases not matched to a gene: 8. The germline V gene encodes CDR1 MNHEY and CDR2 SVGAGI. The CDR3 has 15 amino acids.

Many counts were recorded for this clonotype. The J gene is TRBJ1-1, the V gene TRBV10-2; D uncertain. The length of the CDR3 is 15 residues. Per the germline V gene, CDR1 is WSHSY and CDR2 is SAAADI. Trimming pared 6 bases from V and 5 bases from J, leaving 19 bases between. The CDR3 region is CASREGAASETEAFF. The CDR3 coding sequence is TGCGCCAGCAGGGAGGGCGCAGCTTCGGAGACTGAAGCTTTCTTT.

This clonotype has at least ten counts. This chain uses TRBV7-9 with TRBJ1-2; a weak D match, TRBD1 (6 bases). Germline V gene lookup returns CDR1 SEHNR and CDR2 FQNEAQ (reference sequence). The V gene lost 1 base and the J gene lost 7 bases, with 19 bases spanning the gap. This CDR3 is built from 16 residues. This CDR3 reads CASSLVFRGRSGGYTF. The CDR3 coding sequence is TGTGCCAGCAGCTTAGTCTTCCGGGGGCGATCGGGTGGCTACACCTTC.

Concerning this clonotype itself: A junction end diverges from the germline sequence, so it may reflect a read error. The chain employs TRBV4-1 and TRBJ2-1, with 7 bases identical to TRBD2. Germline CDR1 reads MGHRA; CDR2 reads YSYEKL. CDR3 length equals 15 residues. In nucleotides, the CDR3 is TGCGCCAGCAGCCCACGCGGGAGCTTCTACAATGAGCTGTTCTTC. Translation: CASSPRGSFYNELFF.

The rearrangement uses TRBV12-3 or TRBV12-4 and TRBJ1-4; 11 bases align to TRBD1. CDR3 length: 14 amino acids. V lost 3 bases, J lost 10 bases, and 4 bases stayed unmatched. CDR3 region: CASSLGTGGGKLFF. The CDR3 nucleotides read TGTGCCAGCAGTTTGGGGACAGGGGGAGGAAAACTGTTTTTT.